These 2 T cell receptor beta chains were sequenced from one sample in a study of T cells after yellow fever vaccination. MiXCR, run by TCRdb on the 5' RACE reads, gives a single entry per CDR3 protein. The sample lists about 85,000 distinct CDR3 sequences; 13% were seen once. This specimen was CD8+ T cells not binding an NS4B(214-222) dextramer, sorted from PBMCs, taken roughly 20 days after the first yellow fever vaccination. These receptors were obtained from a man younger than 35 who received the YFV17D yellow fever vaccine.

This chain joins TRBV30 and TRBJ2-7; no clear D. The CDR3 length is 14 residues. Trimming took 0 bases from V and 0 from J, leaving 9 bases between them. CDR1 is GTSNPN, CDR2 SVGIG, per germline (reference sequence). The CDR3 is CAWSVIANSYEQYF. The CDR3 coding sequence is TGTGCCTGGAGTGTAATCGCTAACTCCTACGAGCAGTACTTC.

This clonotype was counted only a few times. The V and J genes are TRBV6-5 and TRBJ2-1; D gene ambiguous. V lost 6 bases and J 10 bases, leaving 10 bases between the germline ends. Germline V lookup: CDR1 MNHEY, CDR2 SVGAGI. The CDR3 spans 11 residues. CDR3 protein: CASRTVGEQFF. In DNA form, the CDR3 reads TGTGCCAGCAGGACCGTGGGGGAGCAGTTCTTC.